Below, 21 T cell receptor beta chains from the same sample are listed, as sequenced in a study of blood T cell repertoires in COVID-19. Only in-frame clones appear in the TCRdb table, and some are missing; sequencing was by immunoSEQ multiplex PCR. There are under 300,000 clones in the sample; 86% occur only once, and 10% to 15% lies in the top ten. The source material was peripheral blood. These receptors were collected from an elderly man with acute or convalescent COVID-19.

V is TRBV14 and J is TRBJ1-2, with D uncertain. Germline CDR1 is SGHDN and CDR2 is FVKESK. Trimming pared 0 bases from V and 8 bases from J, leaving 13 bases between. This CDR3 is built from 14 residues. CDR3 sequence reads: CASSQDMTGGGYTF. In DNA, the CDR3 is TGTGCCAGCAGCCAAGATATGACGGGAGGAGGCTACACCTTC.

The DNA of the CDR3 is TGTGCCAGCAGCCCAACGGGGTACGAGCAGTACTTC. This gives the protein CASSPTGYEQYF. This chain uses TRBV7-2 with TRBJ2-7, with D possibly being TRBD2 (5 bases). There are 12 residues in the CDR3. Per the germline V gene, CDR1 is SGHTA and CDR2 is FQGNSA. V lost 5 bases and J 4 bases, leaving 9 bases between the germline ends.

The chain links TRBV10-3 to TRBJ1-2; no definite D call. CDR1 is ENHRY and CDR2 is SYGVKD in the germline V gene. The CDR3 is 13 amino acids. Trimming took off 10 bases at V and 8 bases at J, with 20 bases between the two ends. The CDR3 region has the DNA TGTGCCACCTCACCCGGGGTCCCAGAGGGCTACACCTTC. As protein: CATSPGVPEGYTF.

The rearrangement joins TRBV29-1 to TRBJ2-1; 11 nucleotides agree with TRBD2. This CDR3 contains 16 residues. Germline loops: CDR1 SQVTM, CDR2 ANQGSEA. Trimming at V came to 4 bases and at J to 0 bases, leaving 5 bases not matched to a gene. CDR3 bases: TGCAGCGTTGGGCTAGCGGGAGGAAGCTCCTACAATGAGCAGTTCTTC. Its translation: CSVGLAGGSSYNEQFF.

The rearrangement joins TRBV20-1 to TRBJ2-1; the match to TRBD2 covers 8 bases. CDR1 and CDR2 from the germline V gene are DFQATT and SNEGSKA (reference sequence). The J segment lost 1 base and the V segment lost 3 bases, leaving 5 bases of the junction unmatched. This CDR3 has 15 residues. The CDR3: CSASLLAASYNEQFF. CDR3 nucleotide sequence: TGCAGTGCTAGTCTACTAGCGGCTTCCTACAATGAGCAGTTCTTC.

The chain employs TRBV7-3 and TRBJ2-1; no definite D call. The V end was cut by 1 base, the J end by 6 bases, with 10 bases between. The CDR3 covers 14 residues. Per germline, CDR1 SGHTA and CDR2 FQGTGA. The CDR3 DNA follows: TGTGCCAGCAGCTTAAGCGGCGGCCGCAATGAGCAGTTCTTC. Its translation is CASSLSGGRNEQFF.

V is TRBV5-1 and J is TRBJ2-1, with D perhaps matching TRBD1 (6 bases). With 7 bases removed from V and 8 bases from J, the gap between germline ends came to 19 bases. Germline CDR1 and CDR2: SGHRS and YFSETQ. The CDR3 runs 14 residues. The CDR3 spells CASYRDMYGDEQFF. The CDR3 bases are TGCGCCAGCTATCGGGACATGTACGGCGATGAGCAGTTCTTC.

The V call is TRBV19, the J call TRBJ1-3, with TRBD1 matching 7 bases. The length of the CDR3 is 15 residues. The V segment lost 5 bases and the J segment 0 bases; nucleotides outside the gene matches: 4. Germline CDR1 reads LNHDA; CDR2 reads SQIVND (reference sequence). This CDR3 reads CASSPQGSSGNTIYF. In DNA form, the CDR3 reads TGTGCCAGTAGTCCACAGGGGAGCTCTGGAAACACCATATATTTT.

The CDR3 region is CASSLRQGWGEQYF. The CDR3 DNA reads TGTGCCAGCAGCTTACGACAGGGATGGGGGGAGCAGTACTTC. The chain uses TRBV7-9 and TRBJ2-7; 7 bases are shared with TRBD1. The CDR3 is 14 residues long. Germline CDR1 is SEHNR and CDR2 is FQNEAQ (reference sequence). The trim removed 2 bases at V and 7 bases at J, leaving 8 bases unmatched.

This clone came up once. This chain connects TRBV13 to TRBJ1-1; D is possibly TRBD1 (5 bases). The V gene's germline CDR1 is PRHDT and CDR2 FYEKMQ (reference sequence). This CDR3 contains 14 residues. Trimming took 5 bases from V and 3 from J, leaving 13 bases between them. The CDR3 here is CASSEEGAYTEAFF. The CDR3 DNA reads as TGTGCCAGCAGCGAAGAAGGGGCCTACACTGAAGCTTTCTTT.

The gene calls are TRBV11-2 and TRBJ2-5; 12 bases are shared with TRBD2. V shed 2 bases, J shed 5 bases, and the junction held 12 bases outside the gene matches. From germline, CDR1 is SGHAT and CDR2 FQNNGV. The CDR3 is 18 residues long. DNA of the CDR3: TGTGCCAGCAGCTTACTAGCGGGGGGGCTGGGTTTTGGGGAGACCCAGTACTTC. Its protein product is CASSLLAGGLGFGETQYF.

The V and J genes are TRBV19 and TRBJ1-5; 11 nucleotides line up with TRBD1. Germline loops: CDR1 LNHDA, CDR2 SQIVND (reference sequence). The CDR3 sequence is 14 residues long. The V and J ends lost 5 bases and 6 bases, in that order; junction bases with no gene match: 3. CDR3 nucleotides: TGTGCCAGTAGTCTCGGGACAGGGGGTCAGCCCCAGCATTTT. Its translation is CASSLGTGGQPQHF.

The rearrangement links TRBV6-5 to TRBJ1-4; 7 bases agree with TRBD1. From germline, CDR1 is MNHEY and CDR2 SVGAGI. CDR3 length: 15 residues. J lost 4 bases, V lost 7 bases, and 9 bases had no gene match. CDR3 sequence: CASIAVDRLNEKLFF. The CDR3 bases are TGTGCCAGCATCGCCGTGGACAGGCTTAATGAAAAACTGTTTTTT.

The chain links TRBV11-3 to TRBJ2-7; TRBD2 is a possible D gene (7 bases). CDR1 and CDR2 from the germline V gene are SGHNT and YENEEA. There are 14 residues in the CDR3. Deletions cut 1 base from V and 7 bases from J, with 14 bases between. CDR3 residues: CASSLGGGLGEQYF. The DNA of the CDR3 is TGTGCCAGCAGCTTAGGCGGGGGCTTAGGGGAGCAGTACTTC.

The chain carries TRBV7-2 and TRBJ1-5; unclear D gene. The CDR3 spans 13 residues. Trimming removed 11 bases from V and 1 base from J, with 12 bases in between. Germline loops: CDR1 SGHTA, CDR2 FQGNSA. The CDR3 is CASRQASNQPQHF. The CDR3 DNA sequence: TGTGCCTCTCGGCAGGCCAGCAATCAGCCCCAGCATTTT.

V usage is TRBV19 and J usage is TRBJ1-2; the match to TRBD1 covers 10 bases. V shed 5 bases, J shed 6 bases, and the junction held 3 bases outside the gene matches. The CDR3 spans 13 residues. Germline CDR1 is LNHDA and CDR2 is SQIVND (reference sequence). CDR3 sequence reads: CASSRQGADGYTF. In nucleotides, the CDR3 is TGTGCCAGTAGTCGACAGGGGGCGGATGGCTACACCTTC.

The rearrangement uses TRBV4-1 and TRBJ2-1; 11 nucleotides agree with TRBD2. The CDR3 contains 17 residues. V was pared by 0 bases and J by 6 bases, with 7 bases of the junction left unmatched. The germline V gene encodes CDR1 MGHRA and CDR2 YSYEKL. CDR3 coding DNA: TGCGCCAGCAGCCAAGAGTGGACTAGCGGGTTCCCCAATGAGCAGTTCTTC. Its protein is CASSQEWTSGFPNEQFF.

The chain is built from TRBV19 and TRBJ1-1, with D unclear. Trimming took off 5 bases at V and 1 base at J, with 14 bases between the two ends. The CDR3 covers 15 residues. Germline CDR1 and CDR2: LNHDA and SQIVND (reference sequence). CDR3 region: CASSPDRGSNTEAFF. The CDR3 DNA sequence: TGTGCCAGTAGTCCCGACCGAGGATCGAACACTGAAGCTTTCTTT.

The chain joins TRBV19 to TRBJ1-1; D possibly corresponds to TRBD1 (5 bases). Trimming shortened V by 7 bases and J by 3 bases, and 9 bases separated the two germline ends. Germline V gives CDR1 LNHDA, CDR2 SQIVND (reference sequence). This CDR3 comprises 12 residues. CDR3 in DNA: TGTGCCAGTATGGTGGGGCACACTGAAGCTTTCTTT. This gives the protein CASMVGHTEAFF.

The CDR3 here is CASSLYGQSGTEAFF. CDR3 DNA: TGTGCCAGCAGTCTCTATGGACAGTCGGGGACTGAAGCTTTCTTT. This rearrangement joins TRBV6-5 to TRBJ1-1, with D tentatively TRBD1 (6 bases). The V gene lost 5 bases and the J gene lost 5 bases, with 18 bases spanning the gap. Germline V gene lookup returns CDR1 MNHEY and CDR2 SVGAGI. The CDR3 has 15 residues.

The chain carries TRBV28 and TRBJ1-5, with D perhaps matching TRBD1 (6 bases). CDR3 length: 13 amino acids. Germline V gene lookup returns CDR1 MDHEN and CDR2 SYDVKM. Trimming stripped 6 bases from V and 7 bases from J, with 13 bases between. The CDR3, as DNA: TGTGCCAGCAGAGAACAGGGCGAACAGCCCCAGCATTTT. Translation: CASREQGEQPQHF. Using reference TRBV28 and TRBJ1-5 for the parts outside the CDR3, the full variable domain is DVKVTQSSRYLVKRTGEKVFLECVQDMDHENMFWYRQDPGLGLRLIYFSYDVKMKEKGDIPEGYSVSREKKERFSLILESASTNQTSMYLCASREQGEQPQHFGDGTRLSIL.